This T cell receptor beta chain comes out of a study of CD8+ T cells in alopecia areata. Study at large: C3H/HeJ donors with spontaneous alopecia, about 6-12 months old, supplied skin grafts to approximately 7-11-week-old female C3H/HeJ mice.

A panel of CD4, CD8alpha, NKG2D, NKG2ACE and other markers served to sort pooled cutaneous lymph node cells. Sequencing templates came from extracted RNA that was reverse transcribed into cDNA. Assay: immunoSEQ multiplex PCR; the TCRdb copy retains only in-frame clones and omits some. Altogether over 250,000 clones were found in the sample, and no singletons occur. General study points: It was less clear whether patients shared TCRs than it was in mice, possibly because of HLA. Lesional scalp exceeded normal scalp in clonality, especially in alopecia totalis/universalis.

The CDR3 runs to 18 residues. With V trimmed by 2 bases and J by 5 bases, 9 bases remained unmatched. Germline-derived CDR1 and CDR2 are MNHDT and YYDKIL. This clone was picked up a small number of times. Its antigen remains unidentified. Gene and germline names: mouse. The read terminates 3 residues before the CDR3 end, so the remaining end is supplied by the germline J gene. This receptor was identified in a C3H/HeJ mouse with alopecia areata. These mice share the MHC haplotype H2-k. Specimen: CD4+ T cells sorted from a lymph node. This sequence joins TRBV17 and TRBJ1-6; 10 bases match TRBD1. TRBJ1-6 is an ORF; its function is uncertain. The sequenced part of the CDR3 DNA is TGTGCTAGCAGTAGACCTCCGGGACAGGGGCCCGATAATTCGCCC. Amino acids: CASSRPPGQGPDNSP. The CDR3 in full is CASSRPPGQGPDNSPLYF.